This TCR beta chain was captured by sequencing in a study of beta chain features in type 1 diabetes. Remarks on this clone: As yet, its antigen is unknown.

Expressed TCRB transcripts were sequenced because the isolated RNA had all been reverse transcribed beforehand. The method was immunoSEQ multiplex PCR; TCRdb's version includes in-frame clones alone and lacks a portion of them. The sample has 200,000 to 300,000 clones, 9.5% to 13% seen once. Study-level results: TCRB CDR3s from Type 1 diabetes patients were moderately but significantly shorter in all four CD4+ subsets.

Germline lookup yields CDR1 KGHSH and CDR2 LQKENI. V gave up 2 bases and J gave up 0 bases, with 10 bases separating them. This CDR3 is built from 16 residues. The sequenced material came from naive CD4+ T cells from blood. This chain uses TRBV18 with TRBJ2-2; D unresolved. The sequence derives from a man younger than 45 with type 1 diabetes. Written as DNA, the CDR3 is TGTGCCAGCTCACCAGTGGGCCCCGCGAACACCGGGGAGCTGTTTTTT. The encoded protein is CASSPVGPANTGELFF.